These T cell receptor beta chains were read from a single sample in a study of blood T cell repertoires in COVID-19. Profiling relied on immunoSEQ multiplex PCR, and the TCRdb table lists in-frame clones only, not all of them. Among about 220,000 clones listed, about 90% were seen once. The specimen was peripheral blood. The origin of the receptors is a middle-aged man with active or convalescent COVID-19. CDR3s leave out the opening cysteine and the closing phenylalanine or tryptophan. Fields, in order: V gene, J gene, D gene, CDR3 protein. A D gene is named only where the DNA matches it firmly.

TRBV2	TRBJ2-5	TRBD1	ASSPFGTGGGRETQY
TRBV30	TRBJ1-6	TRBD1	AWTTGQGAYSPLH
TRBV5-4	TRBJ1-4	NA	ASSPSLLASEKLF
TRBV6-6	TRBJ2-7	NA	ASSDRLVPYEQY
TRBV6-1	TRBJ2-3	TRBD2	ASSEQGLAGGMTDTQY
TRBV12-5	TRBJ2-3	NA	ASGLGQGTDTQY
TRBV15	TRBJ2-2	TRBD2	ATSRDSASGRWATGELF
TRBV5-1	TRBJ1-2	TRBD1	ASSSTGEWYGYT
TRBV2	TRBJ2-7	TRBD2	ASAAGGAYEQY
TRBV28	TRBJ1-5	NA	ASQPRTIDPGGGNQPQH
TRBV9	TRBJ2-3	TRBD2	ASSRSAGGRGDTQY
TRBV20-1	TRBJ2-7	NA	SARDVRDLL
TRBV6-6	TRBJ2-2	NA	ASSFRGNTGELF
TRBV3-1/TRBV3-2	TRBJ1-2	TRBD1	ASSRVGGEGYT
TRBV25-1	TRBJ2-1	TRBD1	ASSAAAGTGGGNEQF
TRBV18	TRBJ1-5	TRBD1	ASSVNGQGNQPQH
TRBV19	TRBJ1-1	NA	ASAVGNTEAF
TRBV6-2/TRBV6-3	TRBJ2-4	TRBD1	ASSRSGTGFNLAKNIQY
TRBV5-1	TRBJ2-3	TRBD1	ASSLGQGFTDTQY
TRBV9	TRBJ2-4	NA	ASSDSGHLNIQY
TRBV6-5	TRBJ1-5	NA	ASKSSNQPQH
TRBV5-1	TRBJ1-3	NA	ASSASDQGQRTGNTIY
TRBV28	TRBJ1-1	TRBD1	ASSPLWTGYLNTEAF
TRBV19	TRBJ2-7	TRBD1	ASRSLRDSYEQY
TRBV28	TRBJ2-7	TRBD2	ASSAGTRRRG
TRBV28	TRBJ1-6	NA	ASSSGNSPLH
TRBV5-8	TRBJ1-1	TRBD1	ASSSPGTGGANTEAF
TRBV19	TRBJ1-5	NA	ASSMGTASNQPQH
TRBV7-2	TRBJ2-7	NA	ASSLDPGKSYEQY
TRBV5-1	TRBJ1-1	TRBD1	ASGRTGNTEAF
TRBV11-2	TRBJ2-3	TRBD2	ASAGNGGGY
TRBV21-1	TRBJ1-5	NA	ASSKRVVVYGALGNQPQH
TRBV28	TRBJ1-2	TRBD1	ASSAPGTGVNYGYT
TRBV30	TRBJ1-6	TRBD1	AWSLGWTGRNSPLH
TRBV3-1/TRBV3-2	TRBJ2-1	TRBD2	ASSRRTSGNSGNEQF
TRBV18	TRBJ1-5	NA	ASSPNIAQPQH
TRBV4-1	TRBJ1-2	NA	ASSLQTSYGYT
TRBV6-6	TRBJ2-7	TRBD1	ASSLQGPNEQY
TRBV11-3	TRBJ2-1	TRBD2	ASSLGGGASNEQF
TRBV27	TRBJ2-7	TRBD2	ASSPGTSAYEQY
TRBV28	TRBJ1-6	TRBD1	ASRPLDRASSPLH
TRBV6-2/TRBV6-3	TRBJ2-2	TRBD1	ASSMGTGRTGELF
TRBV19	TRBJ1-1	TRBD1	ATDRVFGMNTEAF
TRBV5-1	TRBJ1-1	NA	ASSYGDRNTEAF
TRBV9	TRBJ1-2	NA	ASSVKPRVMAGYT
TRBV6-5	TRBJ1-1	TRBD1	ASTITGALGTEAF
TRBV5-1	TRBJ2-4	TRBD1	ASSWGTGENIQY
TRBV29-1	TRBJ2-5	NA	SVHRLAQETQY
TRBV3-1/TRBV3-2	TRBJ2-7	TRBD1	ASSHGQGGNEQY
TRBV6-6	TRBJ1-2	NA	ASNTPSANYGYT
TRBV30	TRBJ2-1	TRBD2	AWSRASGSNEQF
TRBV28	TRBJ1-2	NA	ASSGGGYT
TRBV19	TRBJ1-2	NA	ASSLSMGYT
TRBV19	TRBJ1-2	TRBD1	ASSLPTGGNGYT
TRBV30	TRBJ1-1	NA	AWSSPGNYITEAF
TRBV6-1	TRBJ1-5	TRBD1	ASSEFLRGVSNQPQH
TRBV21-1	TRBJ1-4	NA	ASSKGQATNEKLF
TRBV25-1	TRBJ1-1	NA	ATLGVVSTEAF
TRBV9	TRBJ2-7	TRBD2	ASSVGPSGDHWGEQY
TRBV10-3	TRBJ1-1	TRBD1	AIRWTGEYTEAF